This entry features one TCR beta chain sequence. These data belong to a study of cytomegalovirus exposure and HLA in healthy donors. It was with 60 Vbeta and 13 Jbeta primers that the PCR ran. Sequenced by immunoSEQ multiplex PCR; TCRdb stores in-frame clones only, minus some. Found here are about 200,000 clones, 80% to 90% of them singletons; the top ten hold 0.25% to 0.4%. The receptor was derived from a woman aged 25 to 39 in good health and CMV-seronegative. The sequenced material came from PBMCs.

The CDR3 protein is CASKPRDEQFF. The CDR3 DNA reads as TGTGCCAGCAAGCCTAGAGATGAGCAGTTCTTC. The gene calls are TRBV2 and TRBJ2-1; D gene unclear. Germline CDR1 reads SNHLY; CDR2 reads FYNNEI. The V gene lost 7 bases and the J gene lost 8 bases, with 9 bases spanning the gap. CDR3 length equals 11 residues.